The 10 T cell receptor beta chains below all came from one sample that was sequenced in a study of cytomegalovirus exposure and HLA in healthy donors. TCRdb's copy holds only in-frame clones and misses some; the assay was immunoSEQ multiplex PCR. The top ten hold approximately 2.1% of the sample, which has 50,000 or so clones, around 94% seen once. What was sequenced was PBMCs. Source of these receptors: a man in his late teens or twenties in good health and CMV-seronegative.

The V gene is TRBV2, the J gene TRBJ1-2; no firm D call. The length of the CDR3 is 12 residues. The ends were cut back, 6 bases at V and 6 bases at J, with 11 bases in the middle. Germline V gene lookup returns CDR1 SNHLY and CDR2 FYNNEI. CDR3 nucleotide sequence: TGTGCCAGCAGGGAGGACCGAGATGGCTACACCTTC. It codes for CASREDRDGYTF.

The gene calls are TRBV28 and TRBJ1-2; D is undetermined. V gave up 11 bases and J gave up 2 bases, with 15 bases separating them. Germline assignment: CDR1 MDHEN and CDR2 SYDVKM. This CDR3 contains 13 residues. The CDR3 nucleotides are TGTGCCGCTAGAGGTGGGTTGAACTATGGCTACACCTTC. It translates to CAARGGLNYGYTF.

The V and J genes are TRBV7-3 and TRBJ2-7; 10 bases fit TRBD2. Germline CDR1 SGHTA, CDR2 FQGTGA. CDR3 size: 17 residues. The V gene end was trimmed by 0 bases and the J gene end by 0 bases; junction bases not matched to a gene: 5. The CDR3 reads CASSLTVASGSSYEQYF. The CDR3 DNA is TGTGCCAGCAGCTTAACGGTAGCTAGCGGGAGCTCCTACGAGCAGTACTTC.

This sequence joins TRBV11-3 and TRBJ2-7, with a tentative D call TRBD1 (5 bases). Germline V CDR1 and CDR2: SGHNT, YENEEA. The CDR3 contains 15 residues. Deletions cut 1 base from V and 5 bases from J, with 15 bases between. The CDR3 loop reads CASSLAGTGRNEQYF. The CDR3 nucleotides read TGTGCCAGCAGCTTAGCGGGTACAGGTCGCAACGAGCAGTACTTC.

This chain uses TRBV30 with TRBJ1-4; D perhaps matches TRBD1 (5 bases). CDR3 length: 15 amino acids. The germline gives CDR1 GTSNPN, CDR2 SVGIG (reference sequence). V was shortened by 1 base and J by 4 bases, with 13 bases between the two germline ends. CDR3 in amino acids: CAWSAPRQYNEKLFF. The CDR3 nucleotides are TGTGCCTGGAGTGCCCCGAGACAGTATAATGAAAAACTGTTTTTT.

The chain employs TRBV10-2 and TRBJ2-3; tentatively, D is TRBD2 (6 bases). Trimming left V 3 bases short and J 0 bases short, with 13 bases between. Germline CDR1 and CDR2: WSHSY and SAAADI. The CDR3 consists of 16 residues. CDR3 bases: TGCGCCAGCAGTGAACGTAGCGGAGGGAGCACAGATACGCAGTATTTT. Translating it yields CASSERSGGSTDTQYF.

This clone came up once. The chain employs TRBV5-4 and TRBJ2-7; D perhaps matches TRBD1 (6 bases). The CDR3 runs to 13 residues. Germline values: CDR1 SGHNT, CDR2 YYREEE (reference sequence). V was trimmed by 4 bases and J by 6 bases, leaving 14 bases between them. Here the CDR3 DNA reads TGTGCCAGCAGCCCGGGTGGGGGCTCCGAGCAGTACTTC. This encodes CASSPGGGSEQYF.

The rearrangement uses TRBV30 and TRBJ2-2; a possible D gene is TRBD2 (7 bases). V lost 0 bases to trimming and J lost 0 bases, with 14 bases between them. CDR1 and CDR2 from the germline V gene are GTSNPN and SVGIG (reference sequence). The CDR3 has 17 amino acids. The CDR3 DNA sequence: TGTGCCTGGAGTGTTAGTTTAGGGGGGGCGAACACCGGGGAGCTGTTTTTT. Translated, it gives CAWSVSLGGANTGELFF.

J is TRBJ2-1 and V is TRBV27; TRBD2 might be the D (6 bases). CDR3 length: 15 amino acids. Germline CDR1 is MNHEY and CDR2 is SMNVEV (reference sequence). Trimming left V 4 bases short and J 3 bases short, with 13 bases between. CDR3 in amino acids: CASSSARDFYNEQFF. The CDR3 bases are TGTGCCAGCAGTTCCGCTCGGGACTTCTACAATGAGCAGTTCTTC.

The rearrangement uses TRBV7-2 and TRBJ2-2; D is uncertain. The CDR3 length is 16 residues. CDR1 and CDR2 (germline): SGHTA, FQGNSA. V was pared by 2 bases and J by 0 bases, with 10 bases between. The CDR3 DNA is TGTGCCAGCAGCTTAAACAGCCGCGCGAACACCGGGGAGCTGTTTTTT. Protein product: CASSLNSRANTGELFF. The complete variable domain, with remaining parts taken from reference TRBV7-2 and TRBJ2-2, reads GAGVSQSPSNKVTEKGKDVELRCDPISGHTALYWYRQSLGQGLEFLIYFQGNSAPDKSGLPSDRFSAERTGGSVSTLTIQRTQQEDSAVYLCASSLNSRANTGELFFGEGSRLTVL.